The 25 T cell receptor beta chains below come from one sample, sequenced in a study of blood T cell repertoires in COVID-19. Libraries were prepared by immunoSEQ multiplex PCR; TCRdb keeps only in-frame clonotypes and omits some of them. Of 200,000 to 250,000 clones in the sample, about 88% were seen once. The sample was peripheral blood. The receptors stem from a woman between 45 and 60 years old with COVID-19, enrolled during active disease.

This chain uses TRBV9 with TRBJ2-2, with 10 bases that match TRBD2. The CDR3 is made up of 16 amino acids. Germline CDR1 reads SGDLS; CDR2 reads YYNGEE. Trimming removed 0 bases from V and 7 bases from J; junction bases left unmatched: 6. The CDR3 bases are TGTGCCAGCAGCGTAGAAGCGGGGGGGCGTAACGGGGAGCTGTTTTTT. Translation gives CASSVEAGGRNGELFF.

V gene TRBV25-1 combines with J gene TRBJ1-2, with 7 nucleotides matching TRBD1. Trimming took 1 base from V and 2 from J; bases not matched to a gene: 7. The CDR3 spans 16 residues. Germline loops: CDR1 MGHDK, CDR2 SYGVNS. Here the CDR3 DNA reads TGTGCCAGCAGTGAATCGACAGGGATGATGAACTATGGCTACACCTTC. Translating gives CASSESTGMMNYGYTF.

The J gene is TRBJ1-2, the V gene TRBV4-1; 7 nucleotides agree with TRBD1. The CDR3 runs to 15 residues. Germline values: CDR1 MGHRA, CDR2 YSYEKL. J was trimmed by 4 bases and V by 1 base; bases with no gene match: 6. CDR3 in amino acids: CASSQAGTAAYGYTF. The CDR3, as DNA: TGCGCCAGCAGCCAAGCCGGGACAGCGGCCTATGGCTACACCTTC.

This CDR3 is CASSRRGTSGDNYNEQFF. Here the CDR3 DNA reads TGTGCCAGCAGCCGACGAGGGACTAGCGGGGACAACTACAATGAGCAGTTCTTC. The V and J genes are TRBV3-1 (or the pseudogene TRBV3-2) and TRBJ2-1; TRBD2 matches 13 bases. The CDR3 totals 18 residues. V lost 4 bases to trimming and J lost 3 bases; unmatched junction nucleotides: 9. Looked up from germline, CDR1 is LGHDT and CDR2 is YNNKEL (reference sequence).

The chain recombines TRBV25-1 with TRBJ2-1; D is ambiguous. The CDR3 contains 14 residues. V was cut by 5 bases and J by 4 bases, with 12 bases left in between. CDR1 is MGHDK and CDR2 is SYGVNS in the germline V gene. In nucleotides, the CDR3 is TGTGCCAGCAGTCCCGCAGTGCCTTACAATGAGCAGTTCTTC. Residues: CASSPAVPYNEQFF.

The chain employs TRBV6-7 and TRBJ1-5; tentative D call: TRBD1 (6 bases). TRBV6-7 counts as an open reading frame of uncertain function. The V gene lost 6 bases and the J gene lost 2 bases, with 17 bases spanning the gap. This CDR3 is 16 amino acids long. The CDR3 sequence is CASSIKKGDGNQPQHF. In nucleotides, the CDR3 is TGTGCCAGCAGCATAAAAAAGGGGGACGGCAATCAGCCCCAGCATTTT.

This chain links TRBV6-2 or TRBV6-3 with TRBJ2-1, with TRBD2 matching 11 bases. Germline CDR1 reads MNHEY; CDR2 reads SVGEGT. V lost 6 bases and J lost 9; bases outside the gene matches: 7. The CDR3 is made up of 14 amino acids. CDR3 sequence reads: CASSGLAGGGEQFF. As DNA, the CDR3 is TGTGCCAGCAGCGGTCTAGCGGGGGGTGGTGAGCAGTTCTTC.

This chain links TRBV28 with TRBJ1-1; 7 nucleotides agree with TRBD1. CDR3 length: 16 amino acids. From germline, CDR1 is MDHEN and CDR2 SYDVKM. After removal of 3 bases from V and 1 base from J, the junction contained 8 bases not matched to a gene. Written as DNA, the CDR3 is TGTGCCAGCAGTTTGGGGTCACAGGGGAAGAACACTGAAGCTTTCTTT. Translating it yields CASSLGSQGKNTEAFF. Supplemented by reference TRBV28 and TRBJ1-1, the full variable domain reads DVKVTQSSRYLVKRTGEKVFLECVQDMDHENMFWYRQDPGLGLRLIYFSYDVKMKEKGDIPEGYSVSREKKERFSLILESASTNQTSMYLCASSLGSQGKNTEAFFGQGTRLTVV.

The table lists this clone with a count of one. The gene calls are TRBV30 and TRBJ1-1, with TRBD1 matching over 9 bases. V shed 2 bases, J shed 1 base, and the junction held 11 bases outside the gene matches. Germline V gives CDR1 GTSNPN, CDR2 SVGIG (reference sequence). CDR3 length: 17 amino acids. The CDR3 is CAWSTGTGFGGNTEAFF. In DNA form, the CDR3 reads TGTGCCTGGAGTACCGGGACAGGGTTCGGTGGGAACACTGAAGCTTTCTTT. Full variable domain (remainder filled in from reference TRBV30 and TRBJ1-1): SQTIHQWPATLVQPVGSPLSLECTVEGTSNPNLYWYRQAAGRGLQLLFYSVGIGQISSEVPQNLSASRPQDRQFILSSKKLLLSDSGFYLCAWSTGTGFGGNTEAFFGQGTRLTVV.

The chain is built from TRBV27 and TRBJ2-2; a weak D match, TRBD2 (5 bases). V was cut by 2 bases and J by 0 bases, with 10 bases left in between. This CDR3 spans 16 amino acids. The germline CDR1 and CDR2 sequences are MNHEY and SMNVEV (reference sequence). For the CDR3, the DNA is TGTGCCAGCAGTTTAAGAGCGACTACGAACACCGGGGAGCTGTTTTTT. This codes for CASSLRATTNTGELFF.

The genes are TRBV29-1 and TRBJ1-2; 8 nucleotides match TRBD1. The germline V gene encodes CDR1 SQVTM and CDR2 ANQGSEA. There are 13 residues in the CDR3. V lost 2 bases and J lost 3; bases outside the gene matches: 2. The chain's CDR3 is CSVEKDRDYGYTF. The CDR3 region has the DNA TGCAGCGTTGAAAAGGACAGGGACTATGGCTACACCTTC. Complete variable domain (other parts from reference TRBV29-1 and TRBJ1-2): SAVISQKPSRDICQRGTSLTIQCQVDSQVTMMFWYRQQPGQSLTLIATANQGSEATYESGFVIDKFPISRPNLTFSTLTVSNMSPEDSSIYLCSVEKDRDYGYTFGSGTRLTVV.

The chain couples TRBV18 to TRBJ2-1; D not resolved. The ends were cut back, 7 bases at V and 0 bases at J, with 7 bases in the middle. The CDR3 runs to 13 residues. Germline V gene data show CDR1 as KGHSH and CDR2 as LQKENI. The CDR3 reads CASFRDSYNEQFF. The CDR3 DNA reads TGTGCCAGCTTTCGAGACTCCTACAATGAGCAGTTCTTC. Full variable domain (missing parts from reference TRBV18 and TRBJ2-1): NAGVMQNPRHLVRRRGQEARLRCSPMKGHSHVYWYRQLPEEGLKFMVYLQKENIIDESGMPKERFSAEFPKEGPSILRIQQVVRGDSAAYFCASFRDSYNEQFFGPGTRLTVL.

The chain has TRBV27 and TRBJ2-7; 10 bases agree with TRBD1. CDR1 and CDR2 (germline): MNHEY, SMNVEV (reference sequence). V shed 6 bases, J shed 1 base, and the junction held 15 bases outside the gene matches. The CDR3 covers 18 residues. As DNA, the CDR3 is TGTGCCAGCAGGCCATTTCCCCCTTGGACAGGGGGATCCTACGAGCAGTACTTC. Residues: CASRPFPPWTGGSYEQYF.

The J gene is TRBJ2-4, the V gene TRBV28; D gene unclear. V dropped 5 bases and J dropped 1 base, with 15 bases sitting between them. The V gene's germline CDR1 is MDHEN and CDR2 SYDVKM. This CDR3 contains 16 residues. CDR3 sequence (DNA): TGTGCCAGCAGTCCGTCGGGTCCCCAGGCCAAAAACATTCAGTACTTC. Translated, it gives CASSPSGPQAKNIQYF.

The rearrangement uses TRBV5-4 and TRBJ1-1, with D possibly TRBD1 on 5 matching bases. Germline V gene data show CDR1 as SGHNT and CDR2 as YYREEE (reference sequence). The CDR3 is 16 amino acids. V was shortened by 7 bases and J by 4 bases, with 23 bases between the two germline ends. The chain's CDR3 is CASHRDPGPGGTEAFF. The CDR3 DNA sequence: TGTGCCAGCCACCGGGACCCGGGCCCGGGGGGCACTGAAGCTTTCTTT.

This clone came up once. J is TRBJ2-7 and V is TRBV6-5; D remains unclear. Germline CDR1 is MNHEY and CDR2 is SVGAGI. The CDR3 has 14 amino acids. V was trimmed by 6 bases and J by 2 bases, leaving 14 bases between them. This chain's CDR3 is CASSQSRSTYEQYV. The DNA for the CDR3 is TGTGCCAGCAGCCAGAGCCGGAGCACCTACGAGCAGTACGTC.

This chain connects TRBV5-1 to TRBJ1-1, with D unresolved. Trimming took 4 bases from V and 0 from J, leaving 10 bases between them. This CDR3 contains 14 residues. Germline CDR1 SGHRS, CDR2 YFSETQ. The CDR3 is CASSITTMNTEAFF. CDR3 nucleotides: TGCGCCAGCAGCATAACAACCATGAACACTGAAGCTTTCTTT.

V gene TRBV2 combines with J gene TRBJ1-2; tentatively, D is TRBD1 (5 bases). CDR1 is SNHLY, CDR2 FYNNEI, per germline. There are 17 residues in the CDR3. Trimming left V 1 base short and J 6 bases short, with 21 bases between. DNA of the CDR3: TGTGCCAGCAGTGAAGTGGACATTCGGTTTGGGACTAATGGCTACACCTTC. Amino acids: CASSEVDIRFGTNGYTF.

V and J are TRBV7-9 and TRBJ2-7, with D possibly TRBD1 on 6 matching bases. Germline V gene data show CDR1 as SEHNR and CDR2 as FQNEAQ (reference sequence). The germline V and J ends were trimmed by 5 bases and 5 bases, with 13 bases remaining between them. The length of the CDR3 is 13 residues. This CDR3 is CASSPDRSNEQYF. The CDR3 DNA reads TGTGCCAGCAGCCCAGACAGGTCCAACGAGCAGTACTTC.

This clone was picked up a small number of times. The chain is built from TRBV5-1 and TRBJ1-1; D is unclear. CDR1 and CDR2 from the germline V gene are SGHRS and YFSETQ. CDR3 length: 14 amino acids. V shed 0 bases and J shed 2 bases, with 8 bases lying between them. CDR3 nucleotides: TGCGCCAGCAGCTTGGAATCCAGTAACACTGAAGCTTTCTTT. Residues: CASSLESSNTEAFF.

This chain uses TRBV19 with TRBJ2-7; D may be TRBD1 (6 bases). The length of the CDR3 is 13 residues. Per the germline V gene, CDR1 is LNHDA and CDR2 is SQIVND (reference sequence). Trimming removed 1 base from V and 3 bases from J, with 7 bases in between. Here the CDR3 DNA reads TGTGCCAGTAGTATAGGCAGGGGCTACGAGCAGTACTTC. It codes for CASSIGRGYEQYF.

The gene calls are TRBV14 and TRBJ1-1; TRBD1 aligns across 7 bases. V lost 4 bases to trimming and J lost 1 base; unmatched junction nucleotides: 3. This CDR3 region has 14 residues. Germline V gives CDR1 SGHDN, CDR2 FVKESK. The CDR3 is CASSPGQWNTEAFF. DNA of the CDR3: TGTGCCAGCAGCCCGGGACAGTGGAACACTGAAGCTTTCTTT.

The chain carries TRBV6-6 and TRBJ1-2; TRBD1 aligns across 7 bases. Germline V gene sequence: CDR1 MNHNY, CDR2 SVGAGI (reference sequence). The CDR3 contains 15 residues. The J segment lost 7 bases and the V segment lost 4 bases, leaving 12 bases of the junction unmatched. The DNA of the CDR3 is TGTGCCAGCAGTTCATATGGGCAGGGGGACTTTGGCTACACCTTC. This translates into CASSSYGQGDFGYTF.

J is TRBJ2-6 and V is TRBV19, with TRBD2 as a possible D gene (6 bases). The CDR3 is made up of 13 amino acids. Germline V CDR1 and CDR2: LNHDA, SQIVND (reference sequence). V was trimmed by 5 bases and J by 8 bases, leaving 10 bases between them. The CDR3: CASSLTSPNVLTF. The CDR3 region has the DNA TGTGCCAGTAGTCTGACTAGTCCCAACGTCCTGACTTTC.

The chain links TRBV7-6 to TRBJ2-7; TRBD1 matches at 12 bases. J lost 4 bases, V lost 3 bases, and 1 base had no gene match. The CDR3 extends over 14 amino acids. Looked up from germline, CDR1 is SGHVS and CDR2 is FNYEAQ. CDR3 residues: CASSLGQGAYEQYF. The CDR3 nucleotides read TGTGCCAGCAGCTTGGGACAGGGGGCTTACGAGCAGTACTTC.